The text below deals with one TCR beta chain. The data are from a study of blood T cell repertoires in COVID-19. Overall study context: PBMCs, B-cell-depleted T cells, or T cells were the source of the cDNA or gDNA that made up the material.

Cohort 3 donors were reported recovered after two negative PCRs, clearance, or symptom resolution. This CDR3 contains 13 residues. Germline CDR1 SGHNT, CDR2 YYREEE (reference sequence). Trimming pared 7 bases from V and 8 bases from J, leaving 16 bases between. Assay: immunoSEQ multiplex PCR; the TCRdb copy retains only in-frame clones and omits some. The repertoire holds some 97,000 clones, with 86% as singletons. The TCR comes from a woman in her 50s who had recovered from COVID-19. Sequenced sample: PBMCs or T cells enriched from blood (not recorded which). The chain recombines TRBV5-4 with TRBJ2-1, with TRBD1 as a possible D gene (5 bases). The CDR3 DNA reads TGTGCCAGCGCGACAGCAGCTAACGATGAGCAGTTCTTC. Translated, it gives CASATAANDEQFF. Variable domain in full (rest from reference TRBV5-4 and TRBJ2-1): ETGVTQSPTHLIKTRGQQVTLRCSSQSGHNTVSWYQQALGQGPQFIFQYYREEENGRGNFPPRFSGLQFPNYSSELNVNALELDDSALYLCASATAANDEQFFGPGTRLTVL.